The present entry profiles one TCR beta chain with its context. Its antigen is currently unknown. CDR1 and CDR2 (germline): SGHNT, YYREEE (reference sequence). The CDR3 length is 13 residues. Trimming pared 3 bases from V and 8 bases from J, leaving 14 bases between. The record originates from a study of PD-L1 blockade in urothelial cancer. Study-wide context: Reported median T cell count for blood samples was roughly 140,000.

Time point reported: pretreatment peripheral blood. Pretreatment sampling and on-treatment sampling together yielded between 1 and 8 samples for each patient. Synthetically made TCR analog templates were put into each PCR as spikes. Produced via immunoSEQ multiplex PCR; TCRdb's table is partial and in-frame only. The sample yields 65,000 to 90,000 clones, 84% seen once. Regarding the study as a whole: Greater 3-week expansion of tumor-associated blood clones was recorded for durable-benefit patients.

The sequence derives from a woman between 70 and 85 years old with urothelial cancer. V and J are TRBV5-4 and TRBJ1-2, with a tentative D call TRBD1 (5 bases). Specimen: PBMCs, collected around atezolizumab (anti-PD-L1) treatment. The DNA for the CDR3 is TGTGCCAGCAGCTACTCAGGGATTGGAGGCTACACCTTC. Encoded protein: CASSYSGIGGYTF.